The rows below give T cell receptor beta chains drawn from one sample of a study of shared clonotypes between healthy human individuals. Measured with immunoSEQ multiplex PCR; TCRdb has only the in-frame clones, and not every one. The sample holds more than 2,000,000 clones; just over 90% are singletons and the top ten take roughly 0.15%. The sample consisted of naive CD4+ T cells sorted from blood. These receptors all stem from a man aged 18-30 years in good health. CDR3s include the opening cysteine and the closing phenylalanine or tryptophan. Fields, in order: clone size, D gene, V gene, J gene, CDR3 DNA, CDR3 protein. The D gene is left open where the match is weak. The size field is filled for only some rows; it gives once, few, many or a size class.

>NA|NA|TRBV28|TRBJ1-2
TGTGCCAGCAAGGACGGAAGCTATGGCTACACCTTC
CASKDGSYGYTF
>NA|TRBD1|TRBV5-6|TRBJ2-7
TGTGCCAGCAGCGAGACAGGGGTTGGCTTCGAGCAGTACTTC
CASSETGVGFEQYF
>once|NA|TRBV6-1|TRBJ1-1
TGTGCCAGCAGTGAAGCATGGGGGGGGAACACTGAAGCTTTCTTT
CASSEAWGGNTEAFF
>once|NA|TRBV18|TRBJ2-3
TGTGCCAGCTCTCAATTCTGGACTACCTCCTACCCCGACACAGATACGCAGTATTTT
CASSQFWTTSYPDTDTQYF
>NA|TRBD1|TRBV6-1|TRBJ2-7
TGTGCCAGCAGTGAGGGGACAGCCAACTCCTACGAGCAGTACTTC
CASSEGTANSYEQYF
>NA|TRBD2|TRBV28|TRBJ2-3
TGTGCCAGCAGCTCCGGGACTAGCGGGAAAACAGATACGCAGTATTTT
CASSSGTSGKTDTQYF
>NA|TRBD1|TRBV9|TRBJ2-7
TGTGCCAGCAGCGTAAGGCTTCCGGAAAAACAGGGGAGAGGAGAGCAGTACTTC
CASSVRLPEKQGRGEQYF
>NA|TRBD2|TRBV30|TRBJ2-1
TGTGCCTGTAGCGGGAGGGGTAATGAGCAGTTCTTC
CACSGRGNEQFF
>NA|NA|TRBV10-1|TRBJ2-7
TGCGCCAGCAGTGAGTCGGGGGTCTATTACGAGCAGTACTTC
CASSESGVYYEQYF
>NA|NA|TRBV5-4|TRBJ1-1
TGTGCCAGCAGCTCGCAAGGGGTGAACACTGAAGCTTTCTTT
CASSSQGVNTEAFF
>NA|TRBD2|TRBV2|TRBJ2-1
TGTGCCAGCAGTCTTAGCGGGGGCCCCTACAATGAGCAGTTCTTC
CASSLSGGPYNEQFF
>NA|NA|TRBV2|TRBJ1-3
TGTGCCAGCAGGCCGACAGGTAGCTCTGGAAACACCATATATTTT
CASRPTGSSGNTIYF
>NA|TRBD1|TRBV2|TRBJ1-6
TGTGCCAGCAGTGGAGGACAGGGGGCAACAGGCTTCTCTTCACCCCTCCACTTT
CASSGGQGATGFSSPLHF
>NA|TRBD1|TRBV30|TRBJ2-3
TGTGCCTGGAGAGGTGGAGCAGGGGGTTTCGCCGGGGCTTCACAAGATACGCAGTATTTT
CAWRGGAGGFAGASQDTQYF
>NA|NA|TRBV18|TRBJ2-1
TGTGCCAGCTCACCTAGCTCCTACAATGAGCAGTTCTTC
CASSPSSYNEQFF
>NA|NA|TRBV2|TRBJ2-1
TGTGCCAGCAGTGAAGGGGCAAGCTCCTACAATGAGCAGTTCTTC
CASSEGASSYNEQFF
>NA|NA|TRBV29-1|TRBJ2-5
TGCAGCGTTGAAGATCGGGGTTGGCCCCGTACCCAGTACTTC
CSVEDRGWPRTQYF
>NA|TRBD2|TRBV30|TRBJ2-5
TGTGCCTACACCCCGACTAGCGGCCGGGAGCAGTACTTC
CAYTPTSGREQYF
>NA|NA|TRBV6-5|TRBJ1-5
TGTGCCAGCAGTTACTCGTATCGGGGGGCGGCTCAGCCCCAGCATTTT
CASSYSYRGAAQPQHF
>NA|TRBD1|TRBV5-1|TRBJ2-5
TGCGCCAGCAGCCCTCCACAGGGGATGGTTGAGACCCAGTACTTC
CASSPPQGMVETQYF
>NA|TRBD2|TRBV5-4|TRBJ2-3
TGTGCCAGCAGCCCGGGACTAGCGGGAATTTCAGATACGCAGTATTTT
CASSPGLAGISDTQYF
>NA|TRBD2|TRBV5-6|TRBJ2-2
TGTGCCAGCAGCTTGACGACTAGCGGGAGAGTGGACACCGGGGAGCTGTTTTTT
CASSLTTSGRVDTGELFF
>NA|NA|TRBV5-4|TRBJ1-4
TGTGCCAGCAGAATGGCGGGGGGCGATGAAAAACTGTTTTTT
CASRMAGGDEKLFF
>NA|NA|TRBV10-3|TRBJ1-4
TGTGCCAGTGGACAGTCAACTAATGAAAAACTGTTTTTT
CASGQSTNEKLFF
>NA|NA|TRBV12-5|TRBJ2-7
TGTGCTAGTGGTTTGGTACCCTGGGACCGGGGCCACTACGAGCAGTACTTC
CASGLVPWDRGHYEQYF
>NA|NA|TRBV10-3|TRBJ1-1
TGTGCCATCAGCCCCAGGGGAGGCACTGAAGCTTTCTTT
CAISPRGGTEAFF
>NA|NA|TRBV7-2|TRBJ1-5
TGTGCCAGCAGCTTAGCGCCAGGCCTTGTTAATCAGCCCCAGCATTTT
CASSLAPGLVNQPQHF
>NA|NA|TRBV27|TRBJ2-7
TGTGCCAGCAGTTTTCTCCCCGGCTCCTACGAGCAGTACTTC
CASSFLPGSYEQYF
>NA|NA|TRBV2|TRBJ2-5
TGTGCCAGCGCGAACGGTGGGGCAGTCCAAGAGACCCAGTACTTC
CASANGGAVQETQYF
>NA|NA|TRBV18|TRBJ1-2
TGTGCCAGCTCACCACAAGAAACAGTGGGCCTTGGCTACACCTTC
CASSPQETVGLGYTF
>once|TRBD2|TRBV9|TRBJ2-3
TGTGCCAGCAGCCGAGATGCGGGAGGGACAGATACGCAGTATTTT
CASSRDAGGTDTQYF
>NA|NA|TRBV19|TRBJ1-2
TGTGCCAGTACCCCCGGACGGATTTCATATGGCTACACCTTC
CASTPGRISYGYTF
>NA|NA|TRBV30|TRBJ1-1
TGTGCCTGGAGTGAGGCGGGTACTGAAGCTTTCTTT
CAWSEAGTEAFF
>once|NA|TRBV11-2|TRBJ2-3
TGTGCCAGCAGTTTGAGGTACGGACTTAGCACAGATACGCAGTATTTT
CASSLRYGLSTDTQYF
>NA|NA|TRBV14|TRBJ2-1
TGTGCCAGCAGCAAAGTCGCAGGAATCAACGGGGAGCAGTTCTTC
CASSKVAGINGEQFF
>NA|NA|TRBV9|TRBJ2-7
TGTGCCAGCAGCCAACGTTTTTCCCGATATGAGCAGTACTTC
CASSQRFSRYEQYF
>NA|NA|TRBV6-5|TRBJ2-5
TGTGCCAGCAGTTACTCGATACAGGTCTGGGAGACCCAGTACTTC
CASSYSIQVWETQYF
>once|NA|TRBV4-1|TRBJ2-7
TGCGCCAGCAGCCAAGTCAAGCAAGACTACGAGCAGTACTTC
CASSQVKQDYEQYF
>NA|TRBD2|TRBV7-2|TRBJ2-7
TGTGCCAGCAGCTCCTCTCCGGGACTAGCGGGGGCCCTGGAGCAGTACTTC
CASSSSPGLAGALEQYF
>once|NA|TRBV9|TRBJ2-2
TGTGCCAGCAGCCCTAGGACGGTGAACACCGGGGAGCTGTTTTTT
CASSPRTVNTGELFF
>NA|NA|TRBV6-5|TRBJ2-2
TGTGCCAGCAGTTACTCTACGGGGGCGGCCGGGGAGCTGTTTTTT
CASSYSTGAAGELFF
>few|NA|TRBV19|TRBJ1-1
TGTGCCAGTAGTATAGAGCCGAACACTGAAGCTTTCTTT
CASSIEPNTEAFF
>once|NA|TRBV6-6|TRBJ2-1
TGTGCCAGCAGTTACGGCTTGGCAGGGGTCAATGAGCAGTTCTTC
CASSYGLAGVNEQFF
>once|NA|TRBV6-1|TRBJ2-4
TGTGCCACAAAGGGGGGAATGACCAAAAACATTCAGTACTTC
CATKGGMTKNIQYF
>NA|TRBD1|TRBV5-1|TRBJ1-1
TGCGCCAGCAGCTTGGGACAGGGGGCGTCTGAAGCTTTCTTT
CASSLGQGASEAFF
>NA|TRBD2|TRBV5-1|TRBJ2-1
TGCGCCAGCAGCCCTCAGACTAGCGGGGGGTTCATTATCGATGAGCAGTTCTTC
CASSPQTSGGFIIDEQFF
>NA|NA|TRBV6-6|TRBJ2-1
TGTGCCAGCAGTTACTCGTGGGGGGAGCGGGACAATGAGCAGTTCTTC
CASSYSWGERDNEQFF
>few|NA|TRBV10-3|TRBJ1-1
TGTGCCATCAGTGAGGGTGTTCAAATGGGGGAAGCTTTCTTT
CAISEGVQMGEAFF
>once|NA|TRBV19|TRBJ1-1
TGTGCCAGTAGTATCGCCTGGGTCGGGAACACTGAAGCTTTCTTT
CASSIAWVGNTEAFF
>NA|TRBD1|TRBV28|TRBJ1-2
TGTGCCAGCAGTCCTCAGACAGGGTGGTATGGCTACACCTTC
CASSPQTGWYGYTF
>NA|TRBD1|TRBV28|TRBJ2-7
TGTGCCAGCAGTTTTTCCCCTGGACAGGGGAGGTACGAGCAGTACTTC
CASSFSPGQGRYEQYF
>NA|TRBD2|TRBV7-2|TRBJ2-1
TGTGCCAGCAGCACCCGTAGCGGGAGGGCCTTAATCCACAATGAGCAGTTCTTC
CASSTRSGRALIHNEQFF